The next 25 T cell receptor beta chains were all read from a single sample in a study of blood T cells in healthy people across ages. A second PCR, run for about 6 to 12 cycles, used a sample-barcoded 5' primer plus a J-beta primer mix. TCRdb reanalysed the 5' RACE reads using MiXCR and keeps one entry per CDR3 protein. The sample includes approximately 820,000 distinct CDR3 sequences, around 45% of them seen just once. The sequenced sample consisted of blood. The receptors were sampled from a man in his sixties in good health.

J is TRBJ2-5 and V is TRBV11-1; D is possibly TRBD1 or TRBD2 (5 bases each). CDR1 is SGHAT, CDR2 FQDESV, per germline (reference sequence). V was shortened by 1 base and J by 0 bases, with 15 bases between the two germline ends. The CDR3 covers 17 residues. The CDR3 sequence: CASSLEWGYGDQETQYF. The CDR3, as DNA: TGTGCCAGCAGCTTAGAGTGGGGGTATGGCGACCAAGAGACCCAGTACTTC.

The V call is TRBV20-1, the J call TRBJ1-1; TRBD1 matches 9 bases. J gave up 1 base and V 1 base, and 4 bases lay outside the gene matches. The germline V gene has CDR1 DFQATT and CDR2 SNEGSKA (reference sequence). The CDR3 totals 15 residues. The CDR3 region has the DNA TGCAGTGCTAGAGGGGGGACAGGGACGAACACTGAAGCTTTCTTT. Its protein is CSARGGTGTNTEAFF.

The J gene is TRBJ2-5, the V gene TRBV25-1; possible D gene TRBD1, 5 bases. The CDR3 is made up of 14 amino acids. Germline CDR1 and CDR2: MGHDK and SYGVNS. Trimming cost V 3 bases and J 4 bases, with 12 bases left between them. As DNA, the CDR3 is TGTGCCAGCAGTGATATTAGTGGGGCAGAGACCCAGTACTTC. Translation: CASSDISGAETQYF. The full variable domain, its missing parts supplied by reference TRBV25-1 and TRBJ2-5, is EADIYQTPRYLVIGTGKKITLECSQTMGHDKMYWYQQDPGMELHLIHYSYGVNSTEKGDLSSESTVSRIRTEHFPLTLESARPSHTSQYLCASSDISGAETQYFGPGTRLLVL.

This clonotype was found a few times. An end of the junction differs from the germline gene, which may be a read error. The chain combines TRBV7-2 with TRBJ2-1, with 11 bases identical to TRBD2. This CDR3 has 16 amino acids. Germline V gene data show CDR1 as SGHTA and CDR2 as FQGNSA. CDR3 DNA: TGTGCCAGCACCGGACAGGGGACTAGCGGCTACAGTGAGCAGTTCTTC. Translating it yields CASTGQGTSGYSEQFF.

The sample holds a few counts of this clonotype. This chain links TRBV28 with TRBJ2-3, with TRBD2 identical over 8 bases. After removal of 5 bases from V and 1 base from J, the junction contained 11 bases not matched to a gene. The CDR3 consists of 17 residues. The germline gives CDR1 MDHEN, CDR2 SYDVKM. In DNA, the CDR3 is TGTGCCAGCAGTACCCACCCGGGGCGGGAGGGCACAGATACGCAGTATTTT. This codes for CASSTHPGREGTDTQYF.

The chain links TRBV14 to TRBJ1-2; D may be TRBD1 (5 bases). Germline V gives CDR1 SGHDN, CDR2 FVKESK. Trimming shortened V by 0 bases and J by 6 bases, and 14 bases separated the two germline ends. This CDR3 has 15 residues. Here the CDR3 DNA reads TGTGCCAGCAGCCAAGATAGCAAGGGGCTACATGGCTACACCTTC. It yields the protein CASSQDSKGLHGYTF.

The genes are TRBV29-1 and TRBJ2-3; D gene ambiguous. The CDR3 is 13 residues long. V was shortened by 0 bases and J by 4 bases, with 8 bases between the two germline ends. Germline V lookup: CDR1 SQVTM, CDR2 ANQGSEA. CDR3 protein: CSVEEATSDTQYF. CDR3 nucleotide sequence: TGCAGCGTTGAAGAGGCTACCTCAGATACGCAGTATTTT.

The rearrangement joins TRBV20-1 to TRBJ2-5; D possibly corresponds to TRBD2 (7 bases). Trimming removed 6 bases from V and 5 bases from J, with 16 bases in between. The CDR3 contains 13 residues. Germline CDR1 reads DFQATT; CDR2 reads SNEGSKA (reference sequence). The CDR3 protein is CSAVRGAVETQYF. In DNA form, the CDR3 reads TGCAGTGCAGTCCGGGGGGCAGTTGAGACCCAGTACTTC.

This clonotype was detected only a few times. The chain couples TRBV9 to TRBJ2-1; maybe TRBD1 (6 bases). The CDR3 has 15 residues. Germline V CDR1 and CDR2: SGDLS, YYNGEE. Deletions cut 0 bases from V and 6 bases from J, with 13 bases between. The CDR3 DNA reads as TGTGCCAGCAGCGTAGATAGGGCAGGGGTCAATGAGCAGTTCTTC. This encodes CASSVDRAGVNEQFF.

This clonotype occurred many times. The chain has TRBV7-2 and TRBJ2-1; D possibly uses TRBD1 or TRBD2 (5 bases each). Germline assignment: CDR1 SGHTA and CDR2 FQGNSA. This CDR3 is built from 15 residues. V was shortened by 2 bases and J by 5 bases, with 13 bases between the two germline ends. CDR3 sequence: CASSLSYGTHNEQFF. CDR3 bases: TGTGCCAGCAGCTTATCTTACGGGACCCACAATGAGCAGTTCTTC.

This clonotype has only one observation. The chain is built from TRBV2 and TRBJ1-2, with D perhaps matching TRBD1 (6 bases). V was clipped by 2 bases and J by 4 bases, with 11 bases between them. Germline CDR1 reads SNHLY; CDR2 reads FYNNEI. The CDR3 runs 14 residues. CDR3 sequence reads: CASSELRGAYGYTF. CDR3 sequence (DNA): TGTGCCAGCAGTGAACTTCGGGGGGCCTATGGCTACACCTTC.

A few counts support this clonotype. The chain employs TRBV15 and TRBJ2-5; 13 nucleotides line up with TRBD2. Trimming took 4 bases from V and 2 from J; bases not matched to a gene: 4. Germline CDR1 and CDR2: LNHNV and YYDKDF (reference sequence). The CDR3 consists of 16 residues. The CDR3 protein is CATSIGTSGAQETQYF. In nucleotides, the CDR3 is TGTGCCACCAGCATCGGGACTAGCGGGGCACAAGAGACCCAGTACTTC.

The V call is TRBV6-1, the J call TRBJ1-2; tentative D call: TRBD1 (5 bases). Trimming removed 7 bases at V and 4 bases at J, with 22 bases between. The CDR3 totals 16 residues. The germline V gene encodes CDR1 MNHNS and CDR2 SASEGT. The CDR3 DNA reads as TGTGCCAGCACTTCGGGACGGGGTCTAACGGGCTATGGCTACACCTTC. Protein product: CASTSGRGLTGYGYTF.

The V call is TRBV7-8, the J call TRBJ2-3, with D unclear. CDR3 length: 13 residues. The germline gives CDR1 SGHVS, CDR2 FQNEAQ. Trimming shortened V by 5 bases and J by 7 bases, and 13 bases separated the two germline ends. The CDR3, as DNA: TGTGCCAGCAGCGCGCGGAACTTTTATACGCAGTATTTT. This codes for CASSARNFYTQYF.

The chain combines TRBV3-1 with TRBJ2-5; D ambiguous. CDR1 and CDR2 from the germline V gene are LGHDT and YNNKEL (reference sequence). Trimming removed 2 bases from V and 5 bases from J, with 15 bases in between. The CDR3 is 15 amino acids. The DNA of the CDR3 is TGTGCCAGCAGCCAACCTTCGGCAGTCTCGGAGACCCAGTACTTC. Translation gives CASSQPSAVSETQYF.

As for this clonotype: A much larger clone sits a single nucleotide away, making a read error possible. The chain joins TRBV6-5 to TRBJ2-3, with TRBD2 matching 13 bases. The CDR3 contains 19 residues. V was pared by 0 bases and J by 0 bases, with 6 bases of the junction left unmatched. Germline V gene sequence: CDR1 MNHEY, CDR2 SVGAGI. Written as DNA, the CDR3 is TGTGCCAGCAGTTACTCAGGAGGGACTAGCGGGGTGAGCACAGATACGCAGTATTTT. Its protein is CASSYSGGTSGVSTDTQYF.

The chain uses TRBV11-2 and TRBJ2-3; the D gene is possibly TRBD2 (6 bases). The CDR3 runs 14 residues. CDR1 SGHAT and CDR2 FQNNGV come from the germline V gene. V was shortened by 5 bases and J by 5 bases, with 14 bases between the two germline ends. The CDR3 protein is CASSPPSSVDTQYF. Here the CDR3 DNA reads TGTGCCAGCAGCCCCCCATCTAGCGTAGATACGCAGTATTTT.

This clonotype was detected only a few times. This chain connects TRBV7-9 to TRBJ2-1; D call uncertain. Trimming shortened V by 5 bases and J by 7 bases, and 12 bases separated the two germline ends. From germline, CDR1 is SEHNR and CDR2 FQNEAQ (reference sequence). CDR3 size: 13 residues. Written as DNA, the CDR3 is TGTGCCAGCAGCCACCTCGGTGGGAATGAGCAGTTCTTC. It specifies CASSHLGGNEQFF.

This chain links TRBV5-6 with TRBJ2-1; D gene ambiguous. Trimming cost V 2 bases and J 2 bases, with 11 bases left between them. The CDR3 covers 15 residues. Per the germline V gene, CDR1 is SGHDT and CDR2 is YYEEEE. The CDR3 protein is CASSLWLVTYNEQFF. CDR3 nucleotides: TGTGCCAGCAGCTTATGGTTGGTTACCTACAATGAGCAGTTCTTC.

The chain joins TRBV3-1 to TRBJ1-6; D remains ambiguous. The CDR3 sequence is 14 residues long. Trimming removed 1 base at V and 6 bases at J, with 7 bases between. Germline V gene lookup returns CDR1 LGHDT and CDR2 YNNKEL (reference sequence). This CDR3 reads CASSQGDLNSPLHF. The DNA of the CDR3 is TGTGCCAGCAGCCAAGGAGACCTTAATTCACCCCTCCACTTT. The full variable domain, its missing parts supplied by reference TRBV3-1 and TRBJ1-6, is DTAVSQTPKYLVTQMGNDKSIKCEQNLGHDTMYWYKQDSKKFLKIMFSYNNKELIINETVPNRFSPKSPDKAHLNLHINSLELGDSAVYFCASSQGDLNSPLHFGNGTRLTVT.

The chain joins TRBV6-6 to TRBJ1-6, with D hard to call. V was clipped by 0 bases and J by 9 bases, with 9 bases between them. Germline values: CDR1 MNHNY, CDR2 SVGAGI (reference sequence). The CDR3 contains 14 residues. For the CDR3, the DNA is TGTGCCAGCAGTTACTCGAAAGGGTCTTCACCCCTCCACTTT. Amino acids: CASSYSKGSSPLHF.

This chain uses TRBV30 with TRBJ2-3, with D perhaps TRBD2 (6 bases). This CDR3 spans 15 amino acids. Germline CDR1 is GTSNPN and CDR2 is SVGIG (reference sequence). Trimming stripped 0 bases from V and 1 base from J, with 11 bases between. Here the CDR3 reads CAWSVLAPGTDTQYF. As DNA, the CDR3 is TGTGCCTGGAGTGTTCTAGCGCCTGGCACAGATACGCAGTATTTT.

The chain employs TRBV4-1 and TRBJ2-7, with TRBD2 identical over 13 bases. The CDR3 extends over 17 amino acids. Germline V gene sequence: CDR1 MGHRA, CDR2 YSYEKL. With 2 bases clipped from V and 3 bases from J, the junction kept 7 bases outside the gene matches. The CDR3 DNA reads TGCGCCAGCAGCCAATTACCGGGACTAGCGGGACTCTACGAGCAGTACTTC. Amino acids: CASSQLPGLAGLYEQYF.

The rearrangement uses TRBV7-9 and TRBJ2-5; D not resolved. Per germline, CDR1 SEHNR and CDR2 FQNEAQ (reference sequence). The CDR3 has 12 amino acids. V lost 5 bases and J 5 bases, leaving 9 bases between the germline ends. The CDR3 region has the DNA TGTGCCAGCAGCCGTACATTTGAGACCCAGTACTTC. As protein: CASSRTFETQYF.

This clonotype came up once. It may be a read error: a sequence one base away is much more abundant. V is TRBV4-1 and J is TRBJ2-1, with 7 bases lining up with TRBD2. The CDR3 has 18 residues. Germline trimming cut 0 bases from V and 12 bases from J; bases unmatched to any gene: 20. Germline CDR1 and CDR2: MGHRA and YSYEKL. DNA of the CDR3: TGCGCCAGCAGCCAAGATGCCCTACGCCGGCAGGGAGGGAGAGGGCAGTTCTTC. It yields the protein CASSQDALRRQGGRGQFF.